Listed below are T cell receptor beta chains from one sample, sequenced in a study of CD8 T cells in ankylosing spondylitis. MiXCR, applied by TCRdb to the 5' RACE reads, yields one record per CDR3 protein. Among a few hundred thousand distinct CDR3 sequences listed, around 20% were seen once. The sequenced sample consisted of blood, either unsorted or a sorted T cell fraction (not recorded which). These TCRs come from a male donor with ankylosing spondylitis or in good health (not recorded which). Both conserved end residues are part of each CDR3. Each record gives: D gene, V gene, clone size, J gene, CDR3 protein, CDR3 DNA. A D gene is named only where the DNA matches it firmly. Clone sizes are given selectively: once, few, many, or a class where the clone is expanded.

>.|TRBV20-1|few|TRBJ2-2
CSAPDTGDAGELFF
TGCAGTGCCCCTGACACGGGGGACGCCGGGGAGCTGTTTTTT
>.|TRBV4-1|.|TRBJ1-2
CASSQITGIGYGYTF
TGCGCCAGCAGCCAAATAACAGGGATCGGGTATGGCTACACCTTC
>TRBD1|TRBV7-9|.|TRBJ1-1
CASSPRGQVNTEAFF
TGTGCCAGCAGCCCTAGGGGGCAAGTGAACACTGAAGCTTTCTTT
>TRBD1|TRBV3-1|.|TRBJ2-7
CASSLYRGSYEQYF
TGTGCCAGCAGCCTTTACAGGGGTTCCTACGAGCAGTACTTC
>TRBD2|TRBV11-2|.|TRBJ2-1
CASSSKQAGGDYNEQFF
TGTGCCAGCAGCTCCAAGCAAGCGGGGGGGGACTACAATGAGCAGTTCTTC
>.|TRBV10-3|.|TRBJ2-7
CAIRDQRTYEQYF
TGTGCCATCAGGGACCAAAGGACCTACGAGCAGTACTTC
>.|TRBV7-9|.|TRBJ2-3
CASTGALADTQYF
TGTGCCAGCACTGGTGCCCTAGCGGATACGCAGTATTTT
>TRBD2|TRBV12-3/TRBV12-4|few|TRBJ2-1
CASSPGGAANEQFF
TGTGCCAGCAGTCCCGGGGGGGCGGCTAATGAGCAGTTCTTC
>.|TRBV18|.|TRBJ2-3
CASSPLGDDTQYF
TGTGCCAGCTCACCACTGGGGGACGATACGCAGTATTTT
>.|TRBV29-1|.|TRBJ2-4
CSVELGLLAKNIQYF
TGCAGCGTTGAGTTGGGATTACTAGCCAAAAACATTCAGTACTTC
>.|TRBV7-8|once|TRBJ2-1
CASSSGDYNLNEQFF
TGTGCCAGCAGCTCGGGTGACTATAACCTGAATGAGCAGTTCTTC
>TRBD1|TRBV20-1|.|TRBJ2-5
CSAIVLDREETQYF
TGCAGTGCTATCGTCCTGGACAGGGAAGAGACCCAGTACTTC
>.|TRBV2|.|TRBJ2-7
CASFPGLSYEQYF
TGTGCCAGTTTTCCGGGACTCTCCTACGAGCAGTACTTC
>.|TRBV20-1|few|TRBJ2-7
CSARGTHSSYEQYF
TGCAGTGCTCGTGGGACCCACTCCTCCTACGAGCAGTACTTC
>TRBD2|TRBV20-1|few|TRBJ2-1
CSASVAGGSDEQFF
TGCAGTGCTAGTGTAGCGGGGGGGAGCGATGAGCAGTTCTTC
>.|TRBV29-1|many|TRBJ2-1
CSVEFQYNEQFF
TGCAGCGTTGAATTTCAGTACAATGAGCAGTTCTTC
>.|TRBV27|.|TRBJ2-3
CASRSIYRAHTDTQYF
TGTGCCAGCAGATCTATATACCGGGCTCACACAGATACGCAGTATTTT
>TRBD2|TRBV4-1|.|TRBJ2-5
CASSWGGGPKYF
TGCGCCAGCAGCTGGGGGGGAGGCCCAAAGTACTTC
>TRBD1|TRBV4-1|many|TRBJ1-4
CASSEGDRDKAF
TGCGCCAGCAGCGAGGGGGACAGGGATAAGGCGTTT
>TRBD2|TRBV28|.|TRBJ2-4
CASSSTAGDIQYF
TGTGCCAGCAGTTCGACGGCGGGGGACATTCAGTACTTC
>TRBD2|TRBV20-1|.|TRBJ2-1
CSARDEAERGGNEQFF
TGCAGTGCTAGAGATGAGGCGGAGCGGGGGGGCAATGAGCAGTTCTTC
>TRBD2|TRBV10-3|.|TRBJ2-3
CTISHRTSGGAFPDTQYF
TGTACCATCAGCCATCGGACTAGCGGGGGGGCCTTCCCAGATACGCAGTATTTT
>.|TRBV2|few|TRBJ2-5
CASKGDQETQYF
TGTGCCAGCAAAGGCGACCAAGAGACCCAGTACTTC
>TRBD1|TRBV7-9|.|TRBJ1-4
CASSSRDRGEDEKLFF
TGTGCCAGCAGCTCCAGGGACAGGGGCGAGGACGAAAAACTGTTTTTT
>.|TRBV20-1|few|TRBJ2-2
CSAPGATGELFF
TGCAGTGCCCCGGGGGCTACCGGGGAGCTGTTTTTT
>TRBD1|TRBV5-1|few|TRBJ2-2
CASSIGQGYTGELFF
TGCGCCAGCAGTATTGGACAGGGCTACACCGGGGAGCTGTTTTTT
>TRBD1|TRBV12-3/TRBV12-4|few|TRBJ1-5
CASSLDRGVQPQHF
TGTGCCAGCAGTTTGGACAGGGGGGTTCAGCCCCAGCATTTT
>.|TRBV7-9|.|TRBJ2-5
CASSLATDPQETQYF
TGTGCCAGCAGCTTAGCGACAGACCCCCAAGAGACCCAGTACTTC
>.|TRBV5-1|many|TRBJ1-1
CASSLTPGNTEAFF
TGCGCCAGCAGCCTCACTCCAGGGAACACTGAAGCTTTCTTT
>.|TRBV6-2/TRBV6-3|.|TRBJ2-3
CASSPRTTTSTDTQYF
TGTGCCAGCAGTCCCCGGACTACCACTAGCACAGATACGCAGTATTTT
>TRBD2|TRBV29-1|.|TRBJ2-5
CSVEPPGLAAETQYF
TGCAGCGTTGAACCACCCGGACTAGCAGCGGAGACCCAGTACTTC
>.|TRBV20-1|few|TRBJ1-1
CSARDLGGELWGTEAFF
TGCAGTGCTAGAGATCTTGGTGGAGAACTCTGGGGCACTGAAGCTTTCTTT
>.|TRBV3-1|few|TRBJ1-6
CASSQVASPLHF
TGTGCCAGCAGCCAAGTCGCGTCACCCCTCCACTTT
>.|TRBV6-1|.|TRBJ2-7
CATGNNGGELIHEQYF
TGTGCCACGGGGAACAACGGAGGGGAACTAATACACGAGCAGTACTTC
>.|TRBV11-1|.|TRBJ2-7
CASSLVSSVSYEQYF
TGTGCCAGCAGCTTAGTTTCGTCGGTCAGCTACGAGCAGTACTTC
>.|TRBV12-3/TRBV12-4|few|TRBJ2-5
CASSFAPGAGETQYF
TGTGCCAGCAGTTTCGCACCGGGGGCCGGGGAGACCCAGTACTTC
>TRBD1|TRBV9|few|TRBJ2-7
CASSFRTGTGNEQYF
TGTGCCAGCAGCTTCCGGACCGGGACAGGGAACGAGCAGTACTTC
>.|TRBV4-1|.|TRBJ2-7
CASSQTDQEYEQYF
TGCGCCAGCAGCCAGACAGACCAGGAATACGAGCAGTACTTC
>TRBD2|TRBV12-3/TRBV12-4|.|TRBJ2-3
CASSLGGGPLGDTQYF
TGTGCCAGCAGTTTAGGCGGGGGGCCCCTTGGAGATACGCAGTATTTT
>.|TRBV19|many|TRBJ2-1
CASSGGTGNEQFF
TGTGCCAGTAGTGGAGGGACGGGGAATGAGCAGTTCTTC
>.|TRBV15|.|TRBJ1-5
CATGQYSNQPQHF
TGTGCCACCGGACAGTATAGCAATCAGCCCCAGCATTTT
>TRBD2|TRBV7-9|few|TRBJ2-5
CASSSLLERGDQETQYF
TGTGCCAGCAGCTCCCTCCTGGAGCGGGGTGATCAAGAGACCCAGTACTTC
>.|TRBV28|few|TRBJ1-1
CASSFEQTYTEAFF
TGTGCCAGCAGTTTTGAACAGACATACACTGAAGCTTTCTTT
>.|TRBV3-1|.|TRBJ2-2
CASNPDDTNTGELFF
TGTGCCAGCAACCCGGACGACACGAACACCGGGGAGCTGTTTTTT
>TRBD2|TRBV5-6|.|TRBJ2-3
CASSFGAGGPLDTQYF
TGTGCCAGCAGCTTCGGAGCGGGGGGGCCTCTAGATACGCAGTATTTT
>.|TRBV4-1|.|TRBJ2-3
CASSQVVGEADTQYF
TGCGCCAGCAGCCAAGTGGTCGGGGAGGCAGATACGCAGTATTTT
>TRBD1|TRBV12-3/TRBV12-4|few|TRBJ1-2
CASSSGQFYGYTF
TGTGCCAGCAGTTCGGGACAGTTCTATGGCTACACCTTC
>.|TRBV7-9|.|TRBJ1-1
CASSDQWTANTEAFF
TGTGCCAGCAGCGACCAGTGGACGGCGAACACTGAAGCTTTCTTT
>.|TRBV29-1|.|TRBJ2-5
CSDRQYQETQYF
TGCAGCGACCGACAGTACCAAGAGACCCAGTACTTC
>.|TRBV12-3/TRBV12-4|.|TRBJ1-1
CASSPGRGGTEAFF
TGTGCCAGCAGCCCGGGACGGGGAGGGACTGAAGCTTTCTTT
>.|TRBV7-9|few|TRBJ2-2
CASSLHEIRELFF
TGTGCCAGCAGCTTACACGAGATAAGGGAGCTGTTTTTT
>TRBD2|TRBV12-3/TRBV12-4|few|TRBJ2-7
CASSSRTSGGVEQYF
TGTGCCAGCAGTTCCAGGACTAGCGGGGGGGTCGAGCAGTACTTC
>.|TRBV4-1|few|TRBJ2-3
CASSQVQGTDTQYF
TGCGCCAGCAGCCAAGTGCAGGGAACAGATACGCAGTATTTT